The subject of this entry is one T cell receptor (beta chain). The antigen remains undetermined. Cultured CD4+ T cells had their DNA profiled by the Oncomine TCR Beta short-read assay. TCRdb itself ran the PCR reads through MiXCR, one entry per CDR3 protein. This sample has about 6,800 distinct CDR3 sequences, with roughly 70% found just once. The sample's treatment: approximately nine-day PBMC culture with coronavirus spike peptide pools or control peptides (ViraFEST assay). CDR3 size: 15 residues. Between the trimmed V and J ends, which lost 2 bases and 1 base, there was a span of 11 bases. Germline V CDR1 and CDR2: SGHTA, FQGNSA. The record originates from a study of vaccination and CD4 T cells after COVID-19.

V and J are TRBV7-2 and TRBJ1-2; unclear D gene. The sequenced material came from CD4+ T cells from blood, cultured in vitro. The receptor was derived from a human donor who had recovered from COVID-19. In nucleotides, the CDR3 is TGTGCCAGCAGCTTATCTCTTGGCGTTAACTATGGCTACACCTTC. Translated, it gives CASSLSLGVNYGYTF.